This T cell receptor beta chain is drawn from a study of OX40 agonist ivuxolimab in advanced cancers. This CDR3 contains 13 residues. V lost 4 bases, J lost 0 bases, and 7 bases lay in between. Germline lookup yields CDR1 SGDLS and CDR2 YYNGEE. Clones were sequenced by immunoSEQ multiplex PCR, and TCRdb holds only the in-frame ones, with some missing. The sample holds roughly 70,000 clones; 86% are singletons and the top ten take 5.5% to 8%. The specimen comprised CD4+ or CD8+ T cells sorted from blood, sampled in a trial of the OX40 agonist ivuxolimab. The sequence was collected from an adult with an advanced solid tumor such as melanoma, head and neck, liver or kidney cancer. The V and J genes are TRBV9 and TRBJ1-2; D is unclear. CDR3 amino acids: CASSPTPNYGYTF. CDR3 DNA: TGTGCCAGCAGCCCGACGCCTAACTATGGCTACACCTTC. Complete variable domain (other parts from reference TRBV9 and TRBJ1-2): DSGVTQTPKHLITATGQRVTLRCSPRSGDLSVYWYQQSLDQGLQFLIQYYNGEERAKGNILERFSAQQFPDLHSELNLSSLELGDSALYFCASSPTPNYGYTFGSGTRLTVV.